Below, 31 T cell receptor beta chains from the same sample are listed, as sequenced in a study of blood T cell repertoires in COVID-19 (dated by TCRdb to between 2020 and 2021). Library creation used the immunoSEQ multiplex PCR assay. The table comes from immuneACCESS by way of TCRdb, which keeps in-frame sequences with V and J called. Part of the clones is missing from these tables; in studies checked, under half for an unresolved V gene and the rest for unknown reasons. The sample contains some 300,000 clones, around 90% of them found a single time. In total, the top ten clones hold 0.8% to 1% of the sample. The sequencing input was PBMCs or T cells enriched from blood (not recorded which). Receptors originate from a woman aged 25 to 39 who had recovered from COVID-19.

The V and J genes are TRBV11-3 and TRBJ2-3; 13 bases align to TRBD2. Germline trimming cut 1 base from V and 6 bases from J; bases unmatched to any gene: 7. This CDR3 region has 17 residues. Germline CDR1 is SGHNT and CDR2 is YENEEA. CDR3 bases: TGTGCCAGCAGCTTAGGTCGACTAGCGGGAGGCGAGGATACGCAGTATTTT. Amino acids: CASSLGRLAGGEDTQYF.

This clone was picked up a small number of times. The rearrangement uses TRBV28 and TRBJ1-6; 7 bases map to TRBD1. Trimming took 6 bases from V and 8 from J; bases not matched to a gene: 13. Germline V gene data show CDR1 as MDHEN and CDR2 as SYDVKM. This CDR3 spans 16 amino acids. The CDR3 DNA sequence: TGTGCCAGCAGCCCTGGGGGTAGGGGGCGTGATTCACCCCTCCACTTT. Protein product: CASSPGGRGRDSPLHF.

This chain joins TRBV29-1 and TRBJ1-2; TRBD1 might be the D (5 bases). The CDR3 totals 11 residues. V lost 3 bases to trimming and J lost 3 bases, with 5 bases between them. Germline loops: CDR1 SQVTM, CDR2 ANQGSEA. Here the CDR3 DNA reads TGCAGCGTTGACAGGGACTATGGCTACACCTTC. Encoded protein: CSVDRDYGYTF.

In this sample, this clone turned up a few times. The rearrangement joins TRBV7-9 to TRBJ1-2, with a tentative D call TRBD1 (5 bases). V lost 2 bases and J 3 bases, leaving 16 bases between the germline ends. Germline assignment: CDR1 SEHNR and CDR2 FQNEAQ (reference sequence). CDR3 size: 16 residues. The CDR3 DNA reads TGTGCCAGCAGCTTATCAGGGCACGCACGGGACTATGGCTACACCTTC. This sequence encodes CASSLSGHARDYGYTF. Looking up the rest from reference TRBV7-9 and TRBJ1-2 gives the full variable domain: DTGVSQNPRHKITKRGQNVTFRCDPISEHNRLYWYRQTLGQGPEFLTYFQNEAQLEKSRLLSDRFSAERPKGSFSTLEIQRTEQGDSAMYLCASSLSGHARDYGYTFGSGTRLTVV.

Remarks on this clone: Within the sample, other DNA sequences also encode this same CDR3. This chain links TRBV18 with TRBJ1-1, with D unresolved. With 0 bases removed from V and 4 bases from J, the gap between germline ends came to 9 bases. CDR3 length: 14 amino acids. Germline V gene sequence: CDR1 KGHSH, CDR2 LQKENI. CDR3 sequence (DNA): TGTGCCAGCTCACCACCGGGCCGGGGCACTGAAGCTTTCTTT. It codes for CASSPPGRGTEAFF.

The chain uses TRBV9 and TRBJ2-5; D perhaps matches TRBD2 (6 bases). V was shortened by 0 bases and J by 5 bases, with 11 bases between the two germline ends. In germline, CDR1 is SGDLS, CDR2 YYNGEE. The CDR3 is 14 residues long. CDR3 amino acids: CASSVEDYPETQYF. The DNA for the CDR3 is TGTGCCAGCAGCGTAGAGGACTACCCGGAGACCCAGTACTTC. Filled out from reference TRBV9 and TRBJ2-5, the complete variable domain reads DSGVTQTPKHLITATGQRVTLRCSPRSGDLSVYWYQQSLDQGLQFLIQYYNGEERAKGNILERFSAQQFPDLHSELNLSSLELGDSALYFCASSVEDYPETQYFGPGTRLLVL.

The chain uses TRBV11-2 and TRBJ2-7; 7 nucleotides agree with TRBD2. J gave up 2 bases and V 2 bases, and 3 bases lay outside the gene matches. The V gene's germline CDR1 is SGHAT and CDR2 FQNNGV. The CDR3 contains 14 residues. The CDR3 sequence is CASSLMGGAYEQYF. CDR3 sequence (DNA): TGTGCCAGCAGCTTAATGGGGGGGGCCTACGAGCAGTACTTC. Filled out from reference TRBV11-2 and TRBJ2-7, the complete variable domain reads EAGVAQSPRYKIIEKRQSVAFWCNPISGHATLYWYQQILGQGPKLLIQFQNNGVVDDSQLPKDRFSAERLKGVDSTLKIQPAKLEDSAVYLCASSLMGGAYEQYFGPGTRLTVT.

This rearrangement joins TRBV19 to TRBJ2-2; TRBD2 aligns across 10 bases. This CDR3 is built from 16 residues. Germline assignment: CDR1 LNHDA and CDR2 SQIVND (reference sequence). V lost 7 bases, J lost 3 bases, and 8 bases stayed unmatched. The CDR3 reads CASIPTSGTYTGELFF. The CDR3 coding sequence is TGTGCCAGTATCCCCACTAGCGGGACTTACACCGGGGAGCTGTTTTTT.

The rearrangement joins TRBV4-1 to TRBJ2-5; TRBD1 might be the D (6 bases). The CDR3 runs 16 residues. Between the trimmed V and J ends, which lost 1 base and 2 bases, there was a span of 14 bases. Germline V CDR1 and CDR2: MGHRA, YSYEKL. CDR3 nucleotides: TGCGCCAGCAGCCAAGGACCTAGGGGGTATCAAGAGACCCAGTACTTC. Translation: CASSQGPRGYQETQYF.

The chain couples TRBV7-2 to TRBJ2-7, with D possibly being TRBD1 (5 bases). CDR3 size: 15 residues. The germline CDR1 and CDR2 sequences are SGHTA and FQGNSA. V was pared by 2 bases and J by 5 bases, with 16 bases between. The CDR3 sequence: CASSLQGSTTNEQYF. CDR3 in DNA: TGTGCCAGCAGCTTACAGGGATCGACCACTAACGAGCAGTACTTC.

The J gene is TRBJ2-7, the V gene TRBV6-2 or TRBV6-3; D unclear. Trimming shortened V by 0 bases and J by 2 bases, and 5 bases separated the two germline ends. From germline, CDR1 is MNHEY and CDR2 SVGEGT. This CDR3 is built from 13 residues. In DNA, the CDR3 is TGTGCCAGCAGTTACTCTAGTCCCTACGAGCAGTACTTC. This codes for CASSYSSPYEQYF.

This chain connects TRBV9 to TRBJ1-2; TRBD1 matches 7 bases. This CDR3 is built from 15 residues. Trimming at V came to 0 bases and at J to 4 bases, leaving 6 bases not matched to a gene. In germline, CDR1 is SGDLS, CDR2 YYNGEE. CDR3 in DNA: TGTGCCAGCAGCGTAGGGTCAGGGGGTCCCTATGGCTACACCTTC. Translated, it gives CASSVGSGGPYGYTF. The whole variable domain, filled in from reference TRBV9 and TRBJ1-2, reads DSGVTQTPKHLITATGQRVTLRCSPRSGDLSVYWYQQSLDQGLQFLIQYYNGEERAKGNILERFSAQQFPDLHSELNLSSLELGDSALYFCASSVGSGGPYGYTFGSGTRLTVV.

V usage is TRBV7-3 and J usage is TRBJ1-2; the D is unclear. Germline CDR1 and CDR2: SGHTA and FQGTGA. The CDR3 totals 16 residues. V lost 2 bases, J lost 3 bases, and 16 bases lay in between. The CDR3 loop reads CASSLFARGNDYGYTF. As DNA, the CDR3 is TGTGCCAGCAGCTTATTCGCCCGGGGAAACGACTATGGCTACACCTTC.

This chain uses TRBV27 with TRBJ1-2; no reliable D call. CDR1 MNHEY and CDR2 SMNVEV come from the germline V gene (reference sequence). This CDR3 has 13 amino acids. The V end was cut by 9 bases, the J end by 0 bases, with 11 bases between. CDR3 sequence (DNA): TGTGCCAGGGGCAATGAAACTAACTATGGCTACACCTTC. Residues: CARGNETNYGYTF.

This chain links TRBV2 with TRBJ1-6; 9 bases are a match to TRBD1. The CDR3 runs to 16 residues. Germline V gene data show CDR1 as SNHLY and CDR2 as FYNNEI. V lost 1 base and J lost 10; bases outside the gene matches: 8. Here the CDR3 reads CASSEGGTGKGSPLHF. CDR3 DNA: TGTGCCAGCAGTGAAGGGGGGACAGGGAAGGGGTCACCCCTCCACTTT.

In DNA, the CDR3 is TGTGCCAGCAGCGAGCCCGGGACAGGGGTGCGAGATGGCTACACCTTC. Translated: CASSEPGTGVRDGYTF. The V and J genes are TRBV5-6 and TRBJ1-2, with 10 positions matching TRBD1. The CDR3 is 16 amino acids. V shed 4 bases and J 6 bases; nucleotides not matched to a gene: 12. CDR1 SGHDT and CDR2 YYEEEE come from the germline V gene. The whole variable domain, filled in from reference TRBV5-6 and TRBJ1-2, reads DAGVTQSPTHLIKTRGQQVTLRCSPKSGHDTVSWYQQALGQGPQFIFQYYEEEERQRGNFPDRFSGHQFPNYSSELNVNALLLGDSALYLCASSEPGTGVRDGYTFGSGTRLTVV.

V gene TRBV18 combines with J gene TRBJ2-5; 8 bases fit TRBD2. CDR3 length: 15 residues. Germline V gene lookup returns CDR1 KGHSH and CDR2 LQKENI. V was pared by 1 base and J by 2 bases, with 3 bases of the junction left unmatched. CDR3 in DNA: TGTGCCAGCTCACCACGAGCGGGGGAACAAGAGACCCAGTACTTC. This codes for CASSPRAGEQETQYF. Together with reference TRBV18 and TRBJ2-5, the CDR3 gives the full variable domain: NAGVMQNPRHLVRRRGQEARLRCSPMKGHSHVYWYRQLPEEGLKFMVYLQKENIIDESGMPKERFSAEFPKEGPSILRIQQVVRGDSAAYFCASSPRAGEQETQYFGPGTRLLVL.

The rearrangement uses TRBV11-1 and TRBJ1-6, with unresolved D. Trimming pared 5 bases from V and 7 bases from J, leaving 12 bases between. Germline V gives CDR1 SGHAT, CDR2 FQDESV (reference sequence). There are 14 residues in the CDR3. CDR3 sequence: CASSTRSTNSPLHF. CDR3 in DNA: TGTGCCAGCAGCACACGTTCAACGAATTCACCCCTCCACTTT.

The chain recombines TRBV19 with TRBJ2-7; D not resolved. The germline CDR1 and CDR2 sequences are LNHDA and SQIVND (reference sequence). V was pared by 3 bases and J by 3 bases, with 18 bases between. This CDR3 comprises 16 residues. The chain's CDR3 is CASSIRFRPQIYEQYF. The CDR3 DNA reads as TGTGCCAGTAGTATCAGGTTTCGGCCACAGATCTACGAGCAGTACTTC. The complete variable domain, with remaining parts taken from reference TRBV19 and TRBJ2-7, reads DGGITQSPKYLFRKEGQNVTLSCEQNLNHDAMYWYRQDPGQGLRLIYYSQIVNDFQKGDIAEGYSVSREKKESFPLTVTSAQKNPTAFYLCASSIRFRPQIYEQYFGPGTRLTVT.

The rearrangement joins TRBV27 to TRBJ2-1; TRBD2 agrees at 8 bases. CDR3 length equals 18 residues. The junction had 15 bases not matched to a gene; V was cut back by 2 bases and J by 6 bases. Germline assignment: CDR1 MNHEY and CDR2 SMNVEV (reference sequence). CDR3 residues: CASSLRLAGPARRNEQFF. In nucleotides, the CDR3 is TGTGCCAGCAGTTTACGGCTAGCGGGCCCGGCTCGACGCAATGAGCAGTTCTTC.

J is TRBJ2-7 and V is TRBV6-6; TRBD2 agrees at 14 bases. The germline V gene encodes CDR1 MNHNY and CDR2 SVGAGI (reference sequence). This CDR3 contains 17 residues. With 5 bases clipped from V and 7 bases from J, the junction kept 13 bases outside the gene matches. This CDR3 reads CASSQGLAGVKVGEQYF. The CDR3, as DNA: TGTGCCAGCAGTCAGGGACTAGCGGGAGTCAAAGTGGGGGAGCAGTACTTC.

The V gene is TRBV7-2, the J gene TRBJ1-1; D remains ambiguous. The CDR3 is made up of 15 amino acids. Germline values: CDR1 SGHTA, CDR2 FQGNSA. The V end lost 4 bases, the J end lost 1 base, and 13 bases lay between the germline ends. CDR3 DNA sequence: TGTGCCAGCAGCTCTTCCATGGCCCGGAACACTGAAGCTTTCTTT. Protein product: CASSSSMARNTEAFF.

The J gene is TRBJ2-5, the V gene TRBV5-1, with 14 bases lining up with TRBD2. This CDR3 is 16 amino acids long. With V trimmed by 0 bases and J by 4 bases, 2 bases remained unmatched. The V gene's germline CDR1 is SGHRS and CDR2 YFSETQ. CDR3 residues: CASSLDGTSGGETQYF. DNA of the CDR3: TGCGCCAGCAGCTTGGATGGGACTAGCGGGGGAGAGACCCAGTACTTC.

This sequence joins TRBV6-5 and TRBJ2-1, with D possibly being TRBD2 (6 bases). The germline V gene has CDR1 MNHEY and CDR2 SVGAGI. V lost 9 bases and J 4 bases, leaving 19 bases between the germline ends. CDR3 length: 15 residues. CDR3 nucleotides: TGTGCCAGTAGATACCGGGAGCTGACGTACAATGAGCAGTTCTTC. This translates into CASRYRELTYNEQFF.

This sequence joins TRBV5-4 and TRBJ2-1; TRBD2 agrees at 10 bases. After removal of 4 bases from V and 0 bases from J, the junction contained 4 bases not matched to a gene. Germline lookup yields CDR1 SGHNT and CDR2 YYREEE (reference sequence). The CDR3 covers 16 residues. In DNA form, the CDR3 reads TGTGCCAGCAGCGTGGAGCGGGGGGGCTCCTACAATGAGCAGTTCTTC. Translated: CASSVERGGSYNEQFF.

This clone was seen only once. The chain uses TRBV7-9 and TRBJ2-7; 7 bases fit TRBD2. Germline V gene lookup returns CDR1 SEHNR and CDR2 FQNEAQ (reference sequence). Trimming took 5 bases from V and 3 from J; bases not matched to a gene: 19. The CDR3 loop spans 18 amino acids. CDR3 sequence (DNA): TGTGCCAGCAGCACCCCGTTTCGCGGGAGCAATTTTTTCTACGAGCAGTACTTC. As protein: CASSTPFRGSNFFYEQYF.

CDR3 in DNA: TGTGCCAGCAGTACTAGCGGACAAGAGACCCAGTACTTC. This codes for CASSTSGQETQYF. V gene TRBV7-6 combines with J gene TRBJ2-5; TRBD2 aligns across 8 bases. The length of the CDR3 is 13 residues. After removal of 6 bases from V and 2 bases from J, the junction contained 2 bases not matched to a gene. Germline assignment: CDR1 SGHVS and CDR2 FNYEAQ.

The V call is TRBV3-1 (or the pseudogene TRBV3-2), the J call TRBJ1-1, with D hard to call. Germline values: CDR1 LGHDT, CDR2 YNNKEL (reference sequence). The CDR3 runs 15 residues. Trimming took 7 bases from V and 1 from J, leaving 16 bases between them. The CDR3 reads CASTLDGVGNTEAFF. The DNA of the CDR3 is TGTGCCAGCACCTTAGACGGGGTGGGGAACACTGAAGCTTTCTTT.

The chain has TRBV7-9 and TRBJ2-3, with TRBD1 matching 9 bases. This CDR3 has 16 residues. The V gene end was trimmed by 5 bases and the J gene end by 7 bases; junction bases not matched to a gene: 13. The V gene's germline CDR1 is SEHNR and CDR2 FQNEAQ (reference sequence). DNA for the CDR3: TGTGCCAGCAGCCCGAATATCCGGGACAGGGCGCATACGCAGTATTTT. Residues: CASSPNIRDRAHTQYF.

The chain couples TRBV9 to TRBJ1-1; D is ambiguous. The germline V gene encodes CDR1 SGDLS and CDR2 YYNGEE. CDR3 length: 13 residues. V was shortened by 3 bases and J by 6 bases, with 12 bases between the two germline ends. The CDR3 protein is CASSASWRAEAFF. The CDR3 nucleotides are TGTGCCAGCAGCGCATCATGGAGGGCTGAAGCTTTCTTT.

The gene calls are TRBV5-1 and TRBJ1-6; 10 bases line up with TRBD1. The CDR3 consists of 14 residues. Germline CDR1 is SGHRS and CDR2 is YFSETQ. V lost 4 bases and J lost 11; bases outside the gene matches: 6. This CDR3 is CASSPGQGRPPLHF. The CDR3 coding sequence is TGCGCCAGCAGCCCGGGACAGGGGCGGCCACCCCTCCACTTT.